This T cell receptor beta chain was identified in a study of T cell responses to AZD1222 COVID-19 vaccine. Notes on the study in general: Elevations in Spike-specific TCR breadth and depth followed administration of two AZD1222 doses. After the peak T cell response, and only then, were repertoires sampled. Most donors were white British and more were female, and clonal diversity was possibly underestimated.

Notes on this clone: Antigen specificity is unknown.

Deletions cut 5 bases from V and 0 bases from J, with 11 bases between. CDR3 length: 15 residues. In germline, CDR1 is SGHNT, CDR2 YENEEA. TCRdb's table, derived via immunoSEQ multiplex PCR, lists solely in-frame clones and lacks some. The sample consists of over 130,000 clones, more than 85% of them appearing once. This sample comprised peripheral blood, obtained 28 days after the second AZD1222 dose. The sequence came from an adult who received the AZD1222 COVID-19 vaccine. The rearrangement uses TRBV11-3 and TRBJ1-3; D uncertain. This chain's CDR3 is CASSRWTDSGNTIYF. The DNA for the CDR3 is TGTGCCAGCAGCCGGTGGACCGACTCTGGAAACACCATATATTTT.